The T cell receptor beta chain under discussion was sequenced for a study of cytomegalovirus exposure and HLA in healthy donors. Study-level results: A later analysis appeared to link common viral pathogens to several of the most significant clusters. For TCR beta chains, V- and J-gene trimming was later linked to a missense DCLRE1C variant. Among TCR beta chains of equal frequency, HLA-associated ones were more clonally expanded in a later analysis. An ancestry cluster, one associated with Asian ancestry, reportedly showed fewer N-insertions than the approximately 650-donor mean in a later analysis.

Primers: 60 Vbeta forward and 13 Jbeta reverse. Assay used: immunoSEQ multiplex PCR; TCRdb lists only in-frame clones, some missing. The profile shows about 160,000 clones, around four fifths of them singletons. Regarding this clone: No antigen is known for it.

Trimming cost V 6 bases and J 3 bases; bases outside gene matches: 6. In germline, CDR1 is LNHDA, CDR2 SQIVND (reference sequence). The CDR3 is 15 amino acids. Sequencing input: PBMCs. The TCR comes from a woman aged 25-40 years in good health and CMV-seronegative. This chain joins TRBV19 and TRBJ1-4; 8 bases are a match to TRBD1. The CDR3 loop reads CASSIRTGSNEKLFF. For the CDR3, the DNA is TGTGCCAGTAGCATCAGGACAGGGTCTAATGAAAAACTGTTTTTT.